The rows below give T cell receptor beta chains drawn from one sample of a study of OX40 agonist ivuxolimab in advanced cancers. Clones were sequenced by immunoSEQ multiplex PCR, and TCRdb holds only the in-frame ones, with some missing. This table has tens of thousands of clones, just under 95% appearing once. The sequencing used CD4+ or CD8+ T cells sorted from blood, collected in a trial of the OX40 agonist ivuxolimab. All receptors derive from an adult with an advanced solid tumor such as melanoma, head and neck, liver or kidney cancer. CDR3s include the opening cysteine and the closing phenylalanine or tryptophan. A D gene is named only where the DNA matches it firmly. Clone size is not always given. Where it is, it says once, few, many or a class for expanded clones.

TRBJ2-3	TRBV27	NA	NA	CASSSLGPESTDTQYF	TGTGCCAGCAGCTCCCTGGGCCCAGAAAGCACAGATACGCAGTATTTT
TRBJ1-1	TRBV11-2	TRBD1	NA	CASSPSGTGEAFF	TGTGCCAGCAGCCCGAGCGGGACAGGTGAAGCTTTCTTT
TRBJ2-1	TRBV7-6	TRBD1	NA	CASSQGQGVGNEQFF	TGTGCCAGCAGCCAGGGACAGGGGGTTGGGAATGAGCAGTTCTTC
TRBJ1-1	TRBV11-2	NA	NA	CASSLSRPEAFF	TGTGCCAGCAGCTTGTCTCGTCCTGAAGCTTTCTTT
TRBJ2-1	TRBV6-5	NA	NA	CASSYTSSSYNEQFF	TGTGCCAGCAGTTACACCTCTAGCTCCTACAATGAGCAGTTCTTC
TRBJ2-1	TRBV5-4	NA	once	CASSSNRADEQFF	TGTGCCAGCAGCTCCAACCGGGCTGATGAGCAGTTCTTC
TRBJ1-5	TRBV28	TRBD1	NA	CASTGAGQGLAVGNQPQHF	TGTGCCAGCACGGGAGCCGGACAGGGGTTAGCCGTGGGCAATCAGCCCCAGCATTTT
TRBJ2-1	TRBV6-5	NA	NA	CASSNLANEQFF	TGTGCCAGCAGCAATCTGGCAAATGAGCAGTTCTTC
TRBJ2-1	TRBV7-2	NA	NA	CASSSAIYNEQFF	TGTGCCAGCAGCTCAGCCATTTACAATGAGCAGTTCTTC
TRBJ2-1	TRBV6-6	NA	NA	CASSYIVRTAYNEQFF	TGTGCCAGCAGTTACATCGTCCGGACGGCCTACAATGAGCAGTTCTTC
TRBJ2-1	TRBV6-5	NA	NA	CASRSYSGGDEQFF	TGTGCCAGCAGAAGTTACTCCGGGGGCGATGAGCAGTTCTTC
TRBJ2-5	TRBV10-3	NA	NA	CAISLDDLEETQYF	TGTGCCATCAGCTTGGACGATTTAGAAGAGACCCAGTACTTC
TRBJ1-6	TRBV6-5	NA	NA	CASNRPYSPLHF	TGTGCCAGCAATCGACCCTACTCACCCCTCCACTTT
TRBJ2-7	TRBV4-2	NA	NA	CASSLDLFGEQYF	TGTGCCAGCAGCCTCGACTTGTTCGGAGAGCAGTACTTC
TRBJ2-5	TRBV6-6	TRBD1	NA	CASSPQGAGETQYF	TGTGCCAGCAGTCCACAGGGGGCGGGGGAGACCCAGTACTTC
TRBJ1-1	TRBV4-3	TRBD1	NA	CASSPRTGMNTEAFF	TGCGCCAGCAGCCCCCGGACAGGAATGAACACTGAAGCTTTCTTT
TRBJ2-1	TRBV4-3	NA	NA	CASSQRGESLGSYNEQFF	TGCGCCAGCAGCCAAAGGGGGGAAAGCTTGGGCTCCTACAATGAGCAGTTCTTC
TRBJ1-3	TRBV19	NA	once	CASSSPSDSGNTIYF	TGTGCCAGTAGTAGTCCGTCTGACTCTGGAAACACCATATATTTT
TRBJ2-3	TRBV5-4	NA	NA	CASSLGLGGTDTQYF	TGTGCCAGCAGCTTGGGACTCGGGGGCACAGATACGCAGTATTTT
TRBJ2-7	TRBV6-5	TRBD2	few	CATALAGGPYEQYF	TGTGCCACCGCACTAGCGGGAGGGCCGTACGAGCAGTACTTC
TRBJ2-7	TRBV4-3	TRBD1	NA	CASSQDKTKGAKGFPPHF	TGCGCCAGCAGCCAAGATAAGACCAAGGGGGCGAAAGGTTTCCCCCCCCACTTC
TRBJ1-5	TRBV27	TRBD1	NA	CASSLSVRGSNQPQHF	TGTGCCAGCAGTTTGTCGGTCAGGGGGAGCAATCAGCCCCAGCATTTT
TRBJ2-2	TRBV4-1	NA	NA	CASSLRRRGGEGGELFF	TGCGCCAGCAGCCTAAGACGGCGCGGCGGGGAAGGCGGGGAGCTGTTTTTT
TRBJ2-5	TRBV7-9	NA	NA	CASSWLRGEETQYF	TGTGCCAGCAGCTGGCTGAGGGGGGAAGAGACCCAGTACTTC
TRBJ2-1	TRBV27	TRBD2	NA	CASSGAGTSGNNEQFF	TGTGCCAGCAGTGGGGCCGGGACTAGCGGGAACAATGAGCAGTTCTTC
TRBJ2-1	TRBV13	TRBD2	NA	CASSLPGGNNEQFF	TGTGCCAGCAGCTTACCCGGGGGGAACAATGAGCAGTTCTTC
TRBJ2-1	TRBV5-1	TRBD2	NA	CASRPSGSEQFF	TGCGCCAGCAGACCTAGCGGGAGTGAGCAGTTCTTC
TRBJ2-1	TRBV7-9	NA	NA	CASSSVYNEQFF	TGTGCCAGCAGCTCCGTTTACAATGAGCAGTTCTTC
TRBJ2-5	TRBV14	TRBD2	NA	CASRRGSGIREETQYF	TGTGCCAGCCGGCGTGGGAGCGGGATCAGGGAGGAGACCCAGTACTTC
TRBJ2-3	TRBV11-2	TRBD2	NA	CASSLVSGRTDTQYF	TGTGCCAGCAGCTTAGTTAGCGGGAGAACAGATACGCAGTATTTT
TRBJ2-5	TRBV11-2	NA	NA	CASSLYSETQYF	TGTGCCAGCAGCTTATATAGTGAGACCCAGTACTTC
TRBJ2-5	TRBV6-5	NA	once	CASSYSKGIGETQYF	TGTGCCAGCAGTTACTCGAAGGGGATCGGGGAGACCCAGTACTTC
TRBJ2-1	TRBV29-1	NA	NA	CSVEIGEGVYNEQFF	TGCAGCGTTGAGATAGGAGAGGGTGTCTACAATGAGCAGTTCTTC
TRBJ2-3	TRBV2	TRBD2	NA	CASSDLSGRARDTQYF	TGTGCCAGCAGTGACCTTAGCGGGAGGGCCAGGGATACGCAGTATTTT
TRBJ2-7	TRBV11-2	NA	NA	CASSLDSYEQYF	TGTGCCAGCAGCTTAGATTCCTACGAGCAGTACTTC
TRBJ2-2	TRBV7-6	NA	NA	CASSRQVNTGELFF	TGTGCCAGCAGCCGTCAAGTGAACACCGGGGAGCTGTTTTTT
TRBJ2-1	TRBV9	NA	NA	CASSVVPYEQFF	TGTGCCAGCAGCGTAGTCCCTTATGAGCAGTTCTTC
TRBJ2-2	TRBV10-3	NA	NA	CAISGPGYTGELFF	TGTGCCATCAGTGGGCCGGGGTACACCGGGGAGCTGTTTTTT
TRBJ2-2	TRBV9	TRBD2	NA	CASSVRLAGGSNTGELFF	TGTGCCAGCAGCGTTCGACTAGCGGGAGGCTCAAACACCGGGGAGCTGTTTTTT
TRBJ2-7	TRBV20-1	NA	NA	CSASSVYEQYF	TGCAGTGCTAGTTCCGTCTACGAGCAGTACTTC
TRBJ2-5	TRBV6-5	TRBD1	NA	CASTQGAGTETQYF	TGTGCCAGCACCCAGGGGGCAGGTACAGAGACCCAGTACTTC
TRBJ2-1	TRBV6-6	TRBD2	NA	CASVAGDNYNEQFF	TGTGCCAGCGTAGCGGGAGATAACTACAATGAGCAGTTCTTC
TRBJ2-7	TRBV11-2	TRBD2	NA	CASSLNSGTYYEQYF	TGTGCCAGCAGCTTAAATAGCGGGACCTACTACGAGCAGTACTTC
TRBJ2-1	TRBV27	NA	NA	CASSLGLVSNEQFF	TGTGCCAGCAGTTTGGGGCTAGTTTCTAATGAGCAGTTCTTC
TRBJ2-1	TRBV9	NA	NA	CASSPTGTLGNEQFF	TGTGCCAGCAGCCCGACTGGGACCCTCGGCAATGAGCAGTTCTTC
TRBJ2-5	TRBV6-5	NA	NA	CASRTVGTQYF	TGTGCCAGTAGGACGGTTGGGACCCAGTACTTC